The 13 T cell receptor beta chains below come from one sample, sequenced in a study of cytomegalovirus exposure and HLA in healthy donors. 60 Vbeta and 13 Jbeta primers were used in PCR. TCRdb keeps only in-frame clones here, not all; method: immunoSEQ multiplex PCR. The sample includes about 120,000 clones, 75% of them seen just once. The specimen was PBMCs. The origin of the receptors is a woman aged 45-59 years in good health and CMV-seronegative.

The chain has TRBV18 and TRBJ1-1, with D unclear. With 0 bases removed from V and 1 base from J, the gap between germline ends came to 9 bases. Germline assignment: CDR1 KGHSH and CDR2 LQKENI. The CDR3 covers 15 residues. CDR3 nucleotides: TGTGCCAGCTCACCACCGAACACAGCGAACACTGAAGCTTTCTTT. Its translation is CASSPPNTANTEAFF.

The rearrangement links TRBV30 to TRBJ1-6, with D unclear. CDR1 and CDR2 from the germline V gene are GTSNPN and SVGIG (reference sequence). CDR3 length equals 14 residues. Deletions cut 0 bases from V and 9 bases from J, with 12 bases between. CDR3 region: CAWSVEGRTSPLHF. The DNA of the CDR3 is TGTGCCTGGAGTGTTGAGGGTAGGACTTCACCCCTCCACTTT.

The chain carries TRBV9 and TRBJ2-2; the match to TRBD2 covers 8 bases. Germline-derived CDR1 and CDR2 are SGDLS and YYNGEE. V trimming: 2 bases; J trimming: 5 bases; junction bases outside the gene matches: 8. The CDR3 extends over 16 amino acids. CDR3 amino acids: CASSVSSGSMTGELFF. CDR3 nucleotides: TGTGCCAGCAGCGTCAGCAGCGGGAGCATGACCGGGGAGCTGTTTTTT.

This clone was seen a few times. V usage is TRBV28 and J usage is TRBJ1-2; D is unclear. The V end lost 3 bases, the J end lost 3 bases, and 8 bases lay between the germline ends. Looked up from germline, CDR1 is MDHEN and CDR2 is SYDVKM. The CDR3 sequence is 13 residues long. This CDR3 reads CASSFGGYYGYTF. The CDR3, as DNA: TGTGCCAGCAGTTTTGGAGGGTACTATGGCTACACCTTC.

The V call is TRBV4-1, the J call TRBJ1-5; D gene uncertain. Per the germline V gene, CDR1 is MGHRA and CDR2 is YSYEKL. The CDR3 is 13 amino acids. V was cut by 9 bases and J by 2 bases, with 11 bases left in between. CDR3 loop: CASRAEGNQPQHF. The CDR3 coding sequence is TGCGCCAGTAGAGCCGAGGGCAATCAGCCCCAGCATTTT.

The rearrangement links TRBV5-1 to TRBJ1-2; 7 bases agree with TRBD1. Germline-derived CDR1 and CDR2 are SGHRS and YFSETQ. The CDR3 consists of 15 residues. Germline trimming cut 4 bases from V and 5 bases from J; bases unmatched to any gene: 11. This chain's CDR3 is CASSPQGGEYYGYTF. The CDR3 DNA reads as TGCGCCAGCAGCCCCCAGGGGGGCGAGTATTATGGCTACACCTTC.

The chain links TRBV7-2 to TRBJ1-2; 7 bases align to TRBD1. CDR3 length equals 14 residues. Germline lookup yields CDR1 SGHTA and CDR2 FQGNSA. Unmatched junction bases numbered 7, after V lost 2 bases and J lost 7 bases. In nucleotides, the CDR3 is TGTGCCAGCAGCTTATCTCAGGGGGGCCCTGGCTACACCTTC. Encoded protein: CASSLSQGGPGYTF.

The chain combines TRBV7-9 with TRBJ1-1; tentative D call: TRBD1 (5 bases). Germline CDR1 and CDR2: SEHNR and FQNEAQ (reference sequence). The CDR3 length is 15 residues. V gave up 1 base and J gave up 5 bases, with 14 bases separating them. This chain's CDR3 is CASSLDPRDLTEAFF. The DNA for the CDR3 is TGTGCCAGCAGCTTAGATCCCAGGGACTTAACTGAAGCTTTCTTT.

CDR3 nucleotides: TGTGCCAGCAGCCCGGGACTAGCTACGAGCGAGCAGTTCTTC. As protein: CASSPGLATSEQFF. The rearrangement links TRBV7-6 to TRBJ2-1, with 9 nucleotides matching TRBD2. This CDR3 has 14 residues. Germline V CDR1 and CDR2: SGHVS, FNYEAQ. The J segment lost 10 bases and the V segment lost 5 bases, leaving 9 bases of the junction unmatched. The whole variable domain, remainder taken from reference TRBV7-6 and TRBJ2-1, is GAGVSQSPRYKVTKRGQDVALRCDPISGHVSLYWYRQALGQGPEFLTYFNYEAQQDKSGLPNDRFSAERPEGSISTLTIQRTEQRDSAMYRCASSPGLATSEQFFGPGTRLTVL.

This clone was observed a handful of times. The chain has TRBV10-3 and TRBJ2-5; TRBD1 aligns across 9 bases. The DNA end lines up better with TRBJ2-7; the J call may be wrong. The CDR3 is 17 amino acids. CDR1 and CDR2 from the germline V gene are ENHRY and SYGVKD. CDR3 amino acids: CAITTGNHGQGRNEQYF. CDR3 nucleotide sequence: TGTGCCATCACGACTGGTAACCATGGACAGGGGAGGAACGAGCAGTACTTC.

This clone was observed a few times. The gene calls are TRBV4-3 and TRBJ2-4, with 9 nucleotides matching TRBD1. The CDR3 is made up of 16 amino acids. The junction had 9 bases not matched to a gene; V was cut back by 1 base and J by 8 bases. In germline, CDR1 is LGHNA, CDR2 YSLEER. The CDR3 loop is CASSQAAGTGWYIQYF. For the CDR3, the DNA is TGCGCCAGCAGCCAAGCCGCCGGGACAGGGTGGTACATTCAGTACTTC.

V usage is TRBV7-2 and J usage is TRBJ2-7, with D unresolved. With 5 bases removed from V and 0 bases from J, the gap between germline ends came to 5 bases. Germline CDR1 SGHTA, CDR2 FQGNSA. The CDR3 contains 12 residues. The CDR3 coding sequence is TGTGCCAGCAGCCCGAGCTCCTACGAGCAGTACTTC. Translated: CASSPSSYEQYF. Using reference TRBV7-2 and TRBJ2-7 for the parts outside the CDR3, the full variable domain is GAGVSQSPSNKVTEKGKDVELRCDPISGHTALYWYRQSLGQGLEFLIYFQGNSAPDKSGLPSDRFSAERTGGSVSTLTIQRTQQEDSAVYLCASSPSSYEQYFGPGTRLTVT.

The gene calls are TRBV18 and TRBJ1-1, with 7 bases fitting TRBD1. V shed 3 bases and J 3 bases; nucleotides not matched to a gene: 1. Per germline, CDR1 KGHSH and CDR2 LQKENI. This CDR3 has 13 amino acids. CDR3 residues: CASSPDRDTEAFF. The CDR3 DNA sequence: TGTGCCAGCTCACCTGACAGGGACACTGAAGCTTTCTTT.